This TCR beta chain was retrieved from a study of blood T cell repertoires in COVID-19. For the study at large: The cDNA or gDNA used as material had been derived from T cells, B-cell-depleted T cells, or PBMCs.

This clone turned up a few times. The V end was cut by 4 bases, the J end by 7 bases, with 20 bases between. Germline V gene lookup returns CDR1 SGHTS and CDR2 YDEGEE. This CDR3 comprises 15 residues. Profiled with immunoSEQ multiplex PCR; TCRdb holds only in-frame clones, not every one. The sample holds 150,000 to 200,000 clones, 80% to 90% seen once. The rearrangement joins TRBV5-8 to TRBJ1-1; no definite D call. Sample: peripheral blood. This clonotype originated in a man in his forties with active or convalescent COVID-19. The CDR3 DNA reads TGTGCCAGCAGCCTTCCTTTTCCAGTCACCCTTGAAGCTTTCTTT. Protein product: CASSLPFPVTLEAFF.